This T cell receptor beta chain was documented in a study of blood T cell repertoires in COVID-19. Study information: Acute and convalescent COVID-19 specimens originated in the United States, Italy and Spain. Sample material is recorded as cDNA or gDNA derived from T cells, B-cell-depleted T cells, or PBMCs.

In Seattle, patients joined the study during active infection and were tracked longitudinally. Original analysis: For nucleated cells, counts were estimated from reference gene primer amplification. Only in-frame clones appear in the TCRdb table, and some are missing; sequencing was by immunoSEQ multiplex PCR. D and trimming were read from the DNA, whereas the V and J calls and clone size are those reported in that table. The sample contains tens of thousands of clones, 83% of which appear only once. The receptor comes from a man in his forties or fifties with COVID-19, enrolled during active disease. Sequenced sample: peripheral blood.

In DNA form, the CDR3 reads TGTGCCAGCAGCTTTGCTCTCCGGGACAGAGTTTACAATGAGCAGTTCTTC. The encoded protein is CASSFALRDRVYNEQFF. V usage is TRBV11-2 and J usage is TRBJ2-1; 7 nucleotides align to TRBD1. The CDR3 totals 17 residues. From germline, CDR1 is SGHAT and CDR2 FQNNGV. V lost 3 bases, J lost 4 bases, and 12 bases stayed unmatched.